What follows are 2 T cell receptor beta chains derived from one specimen sequenced in a study of T cell repertoires in cytomegalovirus infection. TCRdb reprocessed the reads via MiXCR and lists one record per CDR3 protein. The table records 160,000 or so distinct CDR3 sequences, about a sixth of them present only once. The source material was CD8+ T cells from PBMCs. The receptors were sampled from a human donor in good health (CMV status not recorded). Some clones in this sample may be carry-over from other donors' samples.

This clonotype was counted only a few times. This chain uses TRBV15 with TRBJ2-6; no clear D. The length of the CDR3 is 15 residues. Trimming left V 4 bases short and J 0 bases short, with 7 bases between. Germline V gene data show CDR1 as LNHNV and CDR2 as YYDKDF (reference sequence). CDR3 loop: CATSISLSGANVLTF. The DNA for the CDR3 is TGTGCCACCAGCATTAGTCTCTCTGGGGCCAACGTCCTGACTTTC. Supplemented by reference TRBV15 and TRBJ2-6, the full variable domain reads DAMVIQNPRYQVTQFGKPVTLSCSQTLNHNVMYWYQQKSSQAPKLLFHYYDKDFNNEADTPDNFQSRRPNTSFCFLDIRSPGLGDTAMYLCATSISLSGANVLTFGAGSRLTVL.

In nucleotides, the CDR3 is TGTGCCAGCAGCTCTGCGACAGGAGCAACTAATGAAAAACTGTTTTTT. It encodes CASSSATGATNEKLFF. The chain has TRBV7-9 and TRBJ1-4, with D perhaps TRBD1 (6 bases). Trimming cost V 4 bases and J 0 bases, with 12 bases left between them. The CDR3 extends over 16 amino acids. Germline V gives CDR1 SEHNR, CDR2 FQNEAQ (reference sequence). The whole variable domain, filled in from reference TRBV7-9 and TRBJ1-4, reads DTGVSQNPRHKITKRGQNVTFRCDPISEHNRLYWYRQTLGQGPEFLTYFQNEAQLEKSRLLSDRFSAERPKGSFSTLEIQRTEQGDSAMYLCASSSATGATNEKLFFGSGTQLSVL.